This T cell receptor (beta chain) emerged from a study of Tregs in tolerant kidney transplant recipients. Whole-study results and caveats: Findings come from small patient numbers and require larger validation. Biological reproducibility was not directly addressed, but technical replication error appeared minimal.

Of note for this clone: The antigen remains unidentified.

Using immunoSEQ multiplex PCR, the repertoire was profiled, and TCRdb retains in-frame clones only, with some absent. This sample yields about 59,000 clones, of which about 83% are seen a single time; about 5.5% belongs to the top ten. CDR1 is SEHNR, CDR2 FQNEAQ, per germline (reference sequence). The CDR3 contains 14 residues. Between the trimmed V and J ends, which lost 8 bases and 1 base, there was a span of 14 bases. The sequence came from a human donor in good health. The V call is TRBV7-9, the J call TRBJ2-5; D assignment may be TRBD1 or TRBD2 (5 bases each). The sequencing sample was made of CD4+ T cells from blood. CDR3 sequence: CASGTGTSQETQYF. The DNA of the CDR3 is TGTGCCAGCGGTACCGGGACGAGCCAAGAGACCCAGTACTTC. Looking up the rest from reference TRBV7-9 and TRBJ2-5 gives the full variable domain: DTGVSQNPRHKITKRGQNVTFRCDPISEHNRLYWYRQTLGQGPEFLTYFQNEAQLEKSRLLSDRFSAERPKGSFSTLEIQRTEQGDSAMYLCASGTGTSQETQYFGPGTRLLVL.